This T cell receptor (beta chain) emerged from a study of cytomegalovirus exposure and HLA in healthy donors (dated by TCRdb to about 2017). With respect to the entire study: According to an earlier analysis of 550 to 700 of the donors, 150 million to 200 million T cells yielded 120 million or so unique TCR beta sequences and around 300 Gb of sequence data. All discovery cohort repertoires had been generated using a single sequencing platform. Across 300 to 400 genotyped donors of the cohort, an average of about 240,000 unique TCR beta nucleotide sequences per donor were sequenced, and roughly 20% of those sequences were non-productive. To study patterns of TCR occurrence, a later analysis re-analyzed previously published TCR beta repertoires from 650 to 750 donors and added high-resolution HLA genotyping. Using immunosequencing, the study profiled T cell repertoires from around 670 subjects and related those repertoires to cytomegalovirus serostatus. Roughly 300 gigabases of sequencing data and tens of millions of unique TCR sequences were included in an early release covering under 650 HLA-typed donors. Donor age, sex, ethnicity and CMV serostatus were collected together with the repertoire data. The study combined high-throughput TCR immunosequencing, statistical association of individual TCRs with disease status, and machine learning to predict cytomegalovirus infection status. A later genetic analysis used genome-wide SNP genotypes for about three fifths of the 666 donors, treating that subset as a discovery cohort. In addition to the first cohort of 666 subjects, a separate validation cohort of under 150 different subjects was used. An earlier analysis of some 500 of the donors used high-throughput TCR beta sequencing to judge whether each TCR beta V gene segment behaved as functional or pseudogenic. Four or five DR-DQ haplotypes were handled as single units for association and clustering because linkage in the cohort was strong. The study was designed to test whether signatures of past pathogen exposure could be identified by cataloging public T cell receptors. HLA typing included class I and class II loci at four-digit resolution. Rather than drawing on any new phenotypic data, the later analysis identified candidate immune exposures from TCR beta sequences and the way those sequences occurred across donors. Typing coverage differed by locus: A, B, C, DRB1 and DQB1 were typed in roughly 620-640 donors, DQA1 in 522, DPA1 in some 570, and DPB1 in approximately 450. The genetic ancestry cluster associated with self-reported Caucasian donors included about 81% of the approximately 400 genotyped donors.

The paper as a whole reports these results and caveats: An association between a missense DCLRE1C variant and V-gene and J-gene trimming of TCR beta chains was found in a later genetic analysis and replicated in an independent cohort. This cohort had only TCR beta chains sequenced, and the lack of alpha or paired-chain data limited which features could be detected. In a later analysis, HLA-associated TCR beta chains were found to be more clonally expanded and to have lower generation probabilities than equally common non-associated chains. A few of the identified cytomegalovirus-associated TCR beta chains were confirmed in vitro to be specific for cytomegalovirus antigens. Strong co-occurrence of HLA alleles, especially DR and DQ, made assigning TCR associations to individual alleles difficult. The 87-base-pair reads could not distinguish some IMGT-functional V segments, including TRBV6-2 and TRBV6-3, so those segments were excluded. Sequencing depth was assumed to be roughly uniform across donors in the presence/absence analyses, though that assumption may not hold. Correlated functional status among segregating V segments might reflect linkage disequilibrium, but an unknown experimental factor could not be ruled out. According to a later analysis, TCR association rates differed among HLA loci, with DRB1 alleles showing the most associated TCRs and HLA-C alleles showing the fewest. At a false discovery rate of 0.05, a later analysis linked 16,951 TCR beta sequences to specific HLA alleles. Across donors, most TCR sequences were observed very rarely, whereas some public TCRs were present in many individuals. According to the authors, the approach could potentially be generalized to other disease states and immunological phenotypes. The only immune exposure information available for the cohort was CMV serostatus. Because HLA typing was unavailable for some donors at each locus, only the typed subset was used in association tests. Broadly in line with IMGT annotations, most TCR beta V segments showed up in productive rearrangements about 87% or about 30% of the time in an earlier analysis of around 550 of the donors. A further reported finding was that TCR beta sequences accurately predicted the HLA-A and HLA-B alleles for most subjects in the first cohort. Most CMV-associated TCR beta chains appeared to be HLA-restricted in a later analysis, and the HLA associations seemed to be driven largely by CMV exposure. A cluster of highly shared sequence variants was judged likely to be a technical artifact of the sequencing pipeline. In a later genetic analysis, fewer N-insertions in productive TCRs were reported among donors in an Asian-associated ancestry cluster than the 666-donor mean. According to a later analysis, parvovirus B19, influenza, CMV and Epstein-Barr virus appeared linked to several top co-occurrence clusters. Cytomegalovirus status was reported to be diagnosed by the classifier with high specificity and sensitivity in both the original and validation cohorts. The earlier analysis of approximately 540 of the donors excluded over 15 rarely observed V segments, including chromosome 9 orphons, because counts were too low. In the study, about 150 TCR beta chains were listed as associated with cytomegalovirus.

The cohort consisted of 666 healthy bone marrow donors. All cohort members were sampled while nominally healthy, although unrecorded immune exposures were likely present. The donor was CMV seropositive and belonged to the group of about 290 seropositive cohort members. Every donor gave a peripheral blood sample, and the peripheral blood mononuclear cells from that sample were used for TCR beta sequencing. Genomic DNA was extracted from the blood cell samples with the Qiagen DNeasy Blood Extraction Kit. Receptors were amplified or captured by the immunoSEQ multiplex PCR assay. The multiplex PCR relied on a mix of 60 forward primers for TCR Vbeta segments and 13 reverse primers for TCR Jbeta segments. The CDR3 region of rearranged TCR beta genes was amplified from genomic DNA with a multiplex PCR assay. The Illumina HiSeq System was used to sequence the amplified TCR beta libraries as 87-base-pair reads. Under the source paper's analysis protocol: In a later analysis, some 80 million unique TCR beta chains were counted across the 650 to 700 repertoires, and approximately 11 million of these chains were shared by at least two donors. A nearest-neighbor algorithm error-corrected the raw reads and collapsed the reads into unique sequences, merging closely related sequences to remove PCR and sequencing errors. CDR3 sequences were aligned to IMGT reference sequences to assign V, D and J gene segments. For a sequence to be retained, at least a six-nucleotide match to both a V gene segment and a J gene segment was required. Rearrangements were called productive when the CDR3 lacked stop codons and stayed in frame with V and J; all others were non-productive. CDR3 was defined by IMGT convention, running from the second conserved V-encoded cysteine to the conserved J-encoded phenylalanine. The earlier analysis of about 620 of the donors excluded sequences that lacked an unambiguous match to a single V gene segment. In an earlier analysis of roughly 500 of the donors, V segments were called functional above 56.7% productive rearrangements and were called segregating when the between-donor standard deviation exceeded 5%. A statistical classification framework was built for diagnosing cytomegalovirus status from the catalog of TCR beta chain sequences. V and J gene assignment, in a later analysis, came from comparing TCR nucleotide sequences with IMGT/GENE-DB human TR gene sequences. In a later analysis, CDR3 sequences and most-parsimonious VDJ recombination scenarios were assigned using the TCRdist pipeline. In a later analysis, each TCR beta chain was defined by its CDR3 amino acid sequence together with its V-gene family, and reads without a unique V-gene family were excluded. To address suspected cross-contamination and a sequencing artifact, a later analysis removed approximately 600 highly shared, low-generation-probability nucleotide sequences. In a later analysis, a clonal expansion index for each public chain was calculated from normalized within-repertoire ranks of inferred template counts. In a later analysis, generation probabilities were computed with a VDJ recombination model fitted to out-of-frame rearrangements, and the resulting probabilities were checked against IGoR. A later analysis scored TCR-TCR, TCR-HLA and TCR-CMV co-occurrence with hypergeometric tests, applying a repertoire-size bias correction to TCR pairs. To estimate false discovery rates, a later analysis permuted the HLA or CMV assignments 20 times. In a later analysis, co-occurring TCRs were grouped with DBSCAN, and TCRdist sequence similarity was added when clustering was performed within HLA-allele-positive subsets. Co-occurrence clustering excluded repertoires with fewer than 30,000 or more than 120,000 public chains, plus five with anomalous nucleotide sharing. In its TCRdb copy, this immuneACCESS table keeps in-frame sequences only and misses some clones. Where compared with another copy, unresolved V genes explain less than half of these, and the others have no known cause. The V and J calls and clone size come from that table; D and trimming were worked out from the DNA. This sample lists tens of thousands of clones; about 70% were detected once. The biggest ten clones account for around 6.5% of the sample.

For this clone: It has no known antigen specificity. Base qualities are not provided; no much larger clone lies one nucleotide away.

Trimming removed 4 bases from V and 3 bases from J, leaving 9 bases between the germline ends. CDR1 and CDR2 are drawn from the germline V gene (reference sequence): SGHAT, FQDESV. The CDR3 has 14 amino acids, counting the end cysteine and phenylalanine. Just CDR3 DNA is preserved here, 42 bases in frame from base 1. The sample taken for sequencing was PBMCs. The origin of this receptor is a woman in her forties or fifties in good health and CMV-seropositive. This chain is built from TRBV11-1 and TRBJ1-4, with an unclear D gene assignment. The DNA sequence reads TGTGCCAGCAGCTCGTCGCGGTCTAATGAAAAACTGTTTTTT. Its translation is CASSSSRSNEKLFF.